This is a list of T cell receptor beta chains from one sample in a study of vaccination effects on CD4 cells after COVID-19. Measured with immunoSEQ multiplex PCR; TCRdb has only the in-frame clones, and not every one. This repertoire shows tens of thousands of clones, over 65% found once; its top ten account for roughly 3.6%. The antigens these receptors bind are not known. Sequences were derived from CD4+ T cells from PBMCs cultured without peptide, sampled after COVID-19 vaccination. All receptors come from a human donor who had a prior SARS-CoV-2 infection. Each CDR3 is given with its conserved first and last residue. D genes are given only for firm matches. Clone sizes are given selectively: once, few, many, or a class where the clone is expanded.

d_gene	v_gene	abundance	j_gene	CDR3aa	CDR3nt
-	TRBV11-2	few	TRBJ1-1	CASSVNRDFSEAFF	TGTGCCAGCAGCGTCAACAGGGATTTCTCCGAAGCTTTCTTT
-	TRBV19	-	TRBJ2-2	CASSISGAGTGELFF	TGTGCCAGTAGTATTTCGGGGGCTGGCACCGGGGAGCTGTTTTTT
-	TRBV4-2	few	TRBJ2-3	CASSQGPSRQDTQYF	TGTGCCAGCAGCCAAGGCCCCTCGCGGCAAGATACGCAGTATTTT
TRBD1	TRBV24-1	-	TRBJ2-5	CATSVGTAPGETQYF	TGTGCCACCAGTGTCGGGACAGCCCCGGGAGAGACCCAGTACTTC
TRBD1	TRBV9	-	TRBJ1-6	CASSPHTGGSSSPLHF	TGTGCCAGCAGCCCCCATACAGGGGGCTCTAGTTCACCCCTCCACTTT
-	TRBV9	-	TRBJ2-6	CASSVPVSGANVLTF	TGTGCCAGCAGCGTACCCGTCTCTGGGGCCAACGTCCTGACTTTC
-	TRBV5-1	-	TRBJ2-2	CASSLEFGTGELFF	TGCGCCAGCAGTTTAGAATTTGGCACCGGGGAGCTGTTTTTT
-	TRBV5-5	-	TRBJ2-7	CASSSIAGQGGGEQYF	TGTGCCAGCAGCTCTATTGCGGGCCAGGGAGGGGGGGAGCAGTACTTC
TRBD1	TRBV30	-	TRBJ2-7	CAWVRDRGYHEQYF	TGTGCCTGGGTCCGGGACAGGGGTTACCACGAGCAGTACTTC
-	TRBV4-2	-	TRBJ1-6	CASSLGTSHSYNSPLHF	TGTGCCAGCAGCCTCGGGACAAGCCACTCGTATAATTCACCCCTCCACTTT
TRBD2	TRBV9	-	TRBJ2-1	CASSVAGTSAYNEQFF	TGTGCCAGCAGCGTAGCCGGGACTAGCGCATACAATGAGCAGTTCTTC
TRBD1	TRBV7-9	-	TRBJ1-3	CASSLNPGTGAGNTIYF	TGTGCCAGCAGCCTAAACCCCGGGACAGGGGCTGGAAACACCATATATTTT
-	TRBV4-2	-	TRBJ2-3	CASSQVDSTDTQYF	TGTGCCAGCAGCCAGGTCGACAGCACAGATACGCAGTATTTT
-	TRBV5-1	-	TRBJ1-2	CASSLGEGYYGYTF	TGCGCCAGCAGCTTGGGGGAGGGGTATTACGGCTACACCTTC
TRBD2	TRBV7-3	-	TRBJ2-3	CASSPGTSGSTDTQYF	TGTGCCAGCAGCCCAGGGACTAGCGGGAGCACAGATACGCAGTATTTT
TRBD1	TRBV2	-	TRBJ1-3	CASSADRVTSGNTIYF	TGTGCCAGCAGTGCCGACAGGGTGACCTCTGGAAACACCATATATTTT
-	TRBV10-3	-	TRBJ2-3	CAISEVTVSTDTQYF	TGTGCCATCAGTGAGGTCACGGTTAGCACAGATACGCAGTATTTT
TRBD2	TRBV6-1	-	TRBJ2-3	CASSGSSGGTRTDTQYF	TGTGCCAGCAGTGGGTCTAGCGGGGGGACTCGCACAGATACGCAGTATTTT
-	TRBV19	few	TRBJ1-2	CASSIGRAMVGYTF	TGTGCCAGTAGTATAGGAAGAGCGATGGTAGGCTACACCTTC
-	TRBV11-2	-	TRBJ2-3	CASSFTDTQYF	TGTGCCAGCAGTTTCACAGATACGCAGTATTTT
-	TRBV9	-	TRBJ2-1	CASSAETRHGNEQFF	TGTGCCAGCAGCGCAGAAACCCGACATGGCAATGAGCAGTTCTTC
-	TRBV6-6	-	TRBJ2-7	CASSYPGRQNEQYF	TGTGCCAGCAGTTACCCAGGTCGGCAGAACGAGCAGTACTTC
-	TRBV7-6	-	TRBJ2-7	CASSLTQSEQYF	TGTGCCAGCAGCCTGACACAGTCCGAGCAGTACTTC